The 23 T cell receptor beta chains listed next were all sequenced from one sample in a study of shared clonotypes between healthy human individuals. Naive CD8 cells comprised CD45RO-negative, CCR7-positively selected cells, excluding terminally differentiated effector memory CD45RA+ cells. The data were produced by immunoSEQ multiplex PCR, yet TCRdb's version contains in-frame clones alone and is incomplete. The sample includes about 650,000 clones, nearly 97% seen only once; the top ten take 0.095% to 0.12%. Sequencing used naive CD8+ T cells sorted from blood. The receptors stem from a woman aged 25 to 39 in good health.

The V gene is TRBV4-1, the J gene TRBJ2-7, with no clear D. The CDR3 length is 13 residues. The ends were cut back, 0 bases at V and 5 bases at J, with 8 bases in the middle. Germline CDR1 is MGHRA and CDR2 is YSYEKL. The chain's CDR3 is CASSQDRGDEQYF. The CDR3 DNA follows: TGCGCCAGCAGCCAAGATCGAGGTGACGAGCAGTACTTC.

The V call is TRBV6-5, the J call TRBJ1-1, with D uncertain. CDR1 MNHEY and CDR2 SVGAGI come from the germline V gene. The CDR3 extends over 11 amino acids. The V end was cut by 10 bases, the J end by 7 bases, with 13 bases between. The CDR3 sequence is CATVDGVEAFF. The CDR3 DNA sequence: TGTGCCACTGTGGACGGCGTTGAAGCTTTCTTT.

The chain links TRBV4-1 to TRBJ2-1, with D tentatively TRBD2 (6 bases). CDR3 length: 18 amino acids. The germline V gene has CDR1 MGHRA and CDR2 YSYEKL. V was cut by 3 bases and J by 0 bases, with 18 bases left in between. Here the CDR3 DNA reads TGCGCCAGCAGCCACCCAACGTTGGACGGGAGCTCCTACAATGAGCAGTTCTTC. Translating gives CASSHPTLDGSSYNEQFF.

The rearrangement links TRBV27 to TRBJ1-1; a possible D gene is TRBD1 (5 bases). Trimming took 5 bases from V and 6 from J, leaving 13 bases between them. This CDR3 contains 13 residues. Germline V CDR1 and CDR2: MNHEY, SMNVEV (reference sequence). For the CDR3, the DNA is TGTGCCAGCAGTATATGGGGGGGTGCTGAAGCTTTCTTT. Its translation: CASSIWGGAEAFF.

The V call is TRBV5-4, the J call TRBJ2-2, with D uncertain. V was cut by 2 bases and J by 4 bases, with 9 bases left in between. The germline gives CDR1 SGHNT, CDR2 YYREEE (reference sequence). This CDR3 is 14 amino acids long. The CDR3 DNA reads as TGTGCCAGCAGCTTTTCCCCTGCCACCGGGGAGCTGTTTTTT. As protein: CASSFSPATGELFF.

The chain combines TRBV27 with TRBJ1-5; D uncertain. Between the trimmed V and J ends, which lost 6 bases and 3 bases, there was a span of 12 bases. This CDR3 has 14 residues. Germline CDR1 and CDR2: MNHEY and SMNVEV (reference sequence). The CDR3 sequence is CASSAGQINQPQHF. CDR3 sequence (DNA): TGTGCCAGCAGCGCCGGGCAGATCAATCAGCCCCAGCATTTT.

This clone was observed a single time. The chain uses TRBV2 and TRBJ2-5; a possible D gene is TRBD2 (6 bases). Per germline, CDR1 SNHLY and CDR2 FYNNEI. This CDR3 comprises 15 residues. Deletions cut 4 bases from V and 4 bases from J, with 16 bases between. The CDR3 sequence is CASSVERRGGETQYF. CDR3 DNA sequence: TGTGCCAGCAGTGTCGAAAGGCGGGGAGGAGAGACCCAGTACTTC. The complete variable domain, with remaining parts taken from reference TRBV2 and TRBJ2-5, reads EPEVTQTPSHQVTQMGQEVILRCVPISNHLYFYWYRQILGQKVEFLVSFYNNEISEKSEIFDDQFSVERPDGSNFTLKIRSTKLEDSAMYFCASSVERRGGETQYFGPGTRLLVL.

The chain combines TRBV7-9 with TRBJ2-3; the D call may be TRBD1 or TRBD2 (5 bases each). The V end lost 4 bases, the J end lost 2 bases, and 13 bases lay between the germline ends. Germline-derived CDR1 and CDR2 are SEHNR and FQNEAQ (reference sequence). The CDR3 covers 15 residues. In nucleotides, the CDR3 is TGTGCCAGCAGCTCCCGGACGGGGCCCACAGATACGCAGTATTTT. Its translation is CASSSRTGPTDTQYF.

The rearrangement joins TRBV11-3 to TRBJ2-5, with TRBD1 identical over 10 bases. Germline assignment: CDR1 SGHNT and CDR2 YENEEA. The CDR3 has 16 residues. V shed 3 bases and J 4 bases; nucleotides not matched to a gene: 8. CDR3 DNA sequence: TGTGCCAGCAGCTTCTCTCCCGGACAGGGGGGAGAGACCCAGTACTTC. Encoded protein: CASSFSPGQGGETQYF.

Only one count was recorded for this clone. Here the CDR3 DNA reads TGTGCCAGCAGCGTTTGGGGGTACAATGAGCAGTTCTTC. This encodes CASSVWGYNEQFF. The chain combines TRBV9 with TRBJ2-1, with D perhaps given as TRBD1 or TRBD2 (5 bases each). This CDR3 spans 13 amino acids. Trimming left V 2 bases short and J 4 bases short, with 7 bases between. Germline CDR1 SGDLS, CDR2 YYNGEE.

V and J are TRBV18 and TRBJ1-1, with a possible D match to TRBD1 (5 bases). The germline V gene encodes CDR1 KGHSH and CDR2 LQKENI. The CDR3 runs 18 residues. V lost 7 bases and J 2 bases, leaving 26 bases between the germline ends. The CDR3 spells CASLGSRAVPDRNTEAFF. The CDR3 bases are TGTGCCAGCTTAGGATCCAGGGCTGTCCCGGACCGTAACACTGAAGCTTTCTTT.

The chain carries TRBV27 and TRBJ1-5; a weak D match, TRBD1 (5 bases). This CDR3 is built from 14 residues. Germline assignment: CDR1 MNHEY and CDR2 SMNVEV (reference sequence). V was shortened by 8 bases and J by 0 bases, with 11 bases between the two germline ends. The DNA of the CDR3 is TGTGCCAGCGGCCCAGGGTATAGCAATCAGCCCCAGCATTTT. This sequence encodes CASGPGYSNQPQHF.

V is TRBV2 and J is TRBJ2-1; D is ambiguous. The CDR3 spans 15 residues. Looked up from germline, CDR1 is SNHLY and CDR2 is FYNNEI. V was clipped by 2 bases and J by 4 bases, with 12 bases between them. The DNA of the CDR3 is TGTGCCAGCAGTGAACAGCGAAGGGCTTACAATGAGCAGTTCTTC. Its protein product is CASSEQRRAYNEQFF. Together with reference TRBV2 and TRBJ2-1, the CDR3 gives the full variable domain: EPEVTQTPSHQVTQMGQEVILRCVPISNHLYFYWYRQILGQKVEFLVSFYNNEISEKSEIFDDQFSVERPDGSNFTLKIRSTKLEDSAMYFCASSEQRRAYNEQFFGPGTRLTVL.

The genes are TRBV7-6 and TRBJ2-5, with 10 bases lining up with TRBD2. The J call may be incorrect, as the DNA end agrees better with TRBJ2-7. Looked up from germline, CDR1 is SGHVS and CDR2 is FNYEAQ. The length of the CDR3 is 14 residues. DNA for the CDR3: TGTGCCAGCAGCTCTGGACTAGCGGCCTACGAGCAGTACTTC. Translated, it gives CASSSGLAAYEQYF.

This chain links TRBV5-6 with TRBJ2-1, with D tentatively TRBD1 (5 bases). CDR3 length: 17 amino acids. The V end was cut by 0 bases, the J end by 0 bases, with 13 bases between. Germline lookup yields CDR1 SGHDT and CDR2 YYEEEE. The CDR3 nucleotides read TGTGCCAGCAGCTTGGAGACAGACCCGTACTCCTACAATGAGCAGTTCTTC. Translated, it gives CASSLETDPYSYNEQFF.

The genes are TRBV11-2 and TRBJ2-2; the D gene could be TRBD1 or TRBD2 (5 bases each). In germline, CDR1 is SGHAT, CDR2 FQNNGV. With 6 bases removed from V and 3 bases from J, the gap between germline ends came to 17 bases. The CDR3 loop spans 16 amino acids. CDR3 coding DNA: TGTGCCAGCAGGACGGGGTCTCGGGGCTACACCGGGGAGCTGTTTTTT. Translation: CASRTGSRGYTGELFF.

V gene TRBV27 combines with J gene TRBJ1-5; D call uncertain. Deletions cut 3 bases from V and 9 bases from J, with 12 bases between. Germline assignment: CDR1 MNHEY and CDR2 SMNVEV (reference sequence). This CDR3 comprises 13 residues. CDR3 residues: CASSLEPMAPQHF. The DNA of the CDR3 is TGTGCCAGCAGTTTGGAACCCATGGCGCCCCAGCATTTT.

The rearrangement uses TRBV4-2 and TRBJ2-3; D might be TRBD1 or TRBD2, each matching 5 bases. The CDR3 spans 18 residues. Trimming stripped 2 bases from V and 5 bases from J, with 23 bases between. Germline V gene sequence: CDR1 LGHNA, CDR2 YNFKEQ. Here the CDR3 reads CASSQSHPPGPGLDTQYF. The CDR3 coding sequence is TGTGCCAGCAGCCAATCTCACCCACCGGGACCAGGGTTAGATACGCAGTATTTT.

The chain carries TRBV27 and TRBJ1-1; D remains ambiguous. The ends were cut back, 0 bases at V and 5 bases at J, with 7 bases in the middle. Looked up from germline, CDR1 is MNHEY and CDR2 is SMNVEV (reference sequence). The CDR3 totals 13 residues. The chain's CDR3 is CASSLSLLTEAFF. DNA of the CDR3: TGTGCCAGCAGTTTATCGCTCTTAACTGAAGCTTTCTTT.

In this sample, this clone turned up once. The chain joins TRBV2 to TRBJ1-1; unclear D gene. CDR1 is SNHLY and CDR2 is FYNNEI in the germline V gene. Deletions cut 8 bases from V and 9 bases from J, with 10 bases between. This CDR3 spans 10 amino acids. CDR3 protein: CASGRAQAFF. The CDR3 DNA sequence: TGTGCCAGCGGCCGGGCCCAAGCTTTCTTT. Using reference TRBV2 and TRBJ1-1 for the parts outside the CDR3, the full variable domain is EPEVTQTPSHQVTQMGQEVILRCVPISNHLYFYWYRQILGQKVEFLVSFYNNEISEKSEIFDDQFSVERPDGSNFTLKIRSTKLEDSAMYFCASGRAQAFFGQGTRLTVV.

The rearrangement joins TRBV28 to TRBJ2-7, with TRBD2 matching 9 bases. The V gene's germline CDR1 is MDHEN and CDR2 SYDVKM. This CDR3 has 15 amino acids. V was pared by 0 bases and J by 7 bases, with 7 bases of the junction left unmatched. For the CDR3, the DNA is TGTGCCAGCAGTTTATGGCCGGGACTAGCTGGGGAGCAGTACTTC. It specifies CASSLWPGLAGEQYF.

The CDR3: CASSLAPWGTGELFF. The CDR3 DNA is TGTGCCAGCAGCTTAGCCCCATGGGGCACCGGGGAGCTGTTTTTT. The chain employs TRBV7-8 and TRBJ2-2; no firm D call. Germline lookup yields CDR1 SGHVS and CDR2 FQNEAQ. The CDR3 is 15 amino acids. V was cut by 0 bases and J by 4 bases, with 9 bases left in between.

This chain uses TRBV27 with TRBJ2-1; D might be TRBD1 or TRBD2, each matching 5 bases. V lost 5 bases and J 2 bases, leaving 22 bases between the germline ends. The CDR3 totals 18 residues. Germline assignment: CDR1 MNHEY and CDR2 SMNVEV (reference sequence). The CDR3 DNA reads TGTGCCAGCAGTCCCCGGGGACGGCAGCAAATCACCTACAATGAGCAGTTCTTC. It codes for CASSPRGRQQITYNEQFF.